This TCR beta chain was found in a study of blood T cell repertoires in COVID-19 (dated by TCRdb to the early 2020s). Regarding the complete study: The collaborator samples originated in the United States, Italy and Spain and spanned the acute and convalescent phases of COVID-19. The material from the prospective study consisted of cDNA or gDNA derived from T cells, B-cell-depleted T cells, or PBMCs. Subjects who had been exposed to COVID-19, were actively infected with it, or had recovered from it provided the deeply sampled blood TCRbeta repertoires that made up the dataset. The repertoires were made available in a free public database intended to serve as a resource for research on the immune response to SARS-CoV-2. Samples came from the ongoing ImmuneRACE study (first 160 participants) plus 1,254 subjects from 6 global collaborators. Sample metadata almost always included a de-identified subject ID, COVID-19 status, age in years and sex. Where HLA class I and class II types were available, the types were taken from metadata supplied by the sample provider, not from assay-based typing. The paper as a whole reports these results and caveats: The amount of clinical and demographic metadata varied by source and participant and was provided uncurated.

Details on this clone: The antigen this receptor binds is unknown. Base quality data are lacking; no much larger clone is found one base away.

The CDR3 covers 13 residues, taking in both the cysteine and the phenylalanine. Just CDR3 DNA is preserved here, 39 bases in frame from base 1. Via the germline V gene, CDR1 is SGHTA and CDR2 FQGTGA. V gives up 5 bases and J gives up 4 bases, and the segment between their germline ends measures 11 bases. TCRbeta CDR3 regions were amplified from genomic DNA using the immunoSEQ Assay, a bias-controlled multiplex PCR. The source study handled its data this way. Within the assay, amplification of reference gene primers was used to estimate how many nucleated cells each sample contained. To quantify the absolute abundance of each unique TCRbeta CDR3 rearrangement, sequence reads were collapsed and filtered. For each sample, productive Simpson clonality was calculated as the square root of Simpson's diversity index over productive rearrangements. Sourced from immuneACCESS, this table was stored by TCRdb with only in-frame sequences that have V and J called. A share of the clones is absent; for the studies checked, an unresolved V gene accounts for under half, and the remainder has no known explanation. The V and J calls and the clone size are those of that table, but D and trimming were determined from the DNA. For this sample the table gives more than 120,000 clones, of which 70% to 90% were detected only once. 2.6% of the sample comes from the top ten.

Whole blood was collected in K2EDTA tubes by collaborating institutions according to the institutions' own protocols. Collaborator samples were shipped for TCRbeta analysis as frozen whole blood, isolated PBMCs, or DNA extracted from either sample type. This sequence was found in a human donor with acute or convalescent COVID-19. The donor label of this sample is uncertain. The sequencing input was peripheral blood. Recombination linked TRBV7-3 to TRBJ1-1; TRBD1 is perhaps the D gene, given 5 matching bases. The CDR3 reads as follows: CASSPSRGTEAFF. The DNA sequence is TGTGCCAGCAGCCCTAGTAGGGGCACTGAAGCTTTCTTT.